The subject of this entry is one T cell receptor beta chain. What it binds is unknown. This entry is derived from a study of PD-1 blockade in classical Hodgkin lymphoma. The study's findings and limits: Initiation of nivolumab under 1 year after ASCT led to exclusion of patients. While CD8+ TCR diversity did not rise significantly by C4D1, CD4+ TCR diversity did. Relapsed/refractory patients reportedly had lower baseline diversity than newly diagnosed patients.

Produced via immunoSEQ multiplex PCR; TCRdb's table is partial and in-frame only. The sample has around 2,700 clones; over 60% are singletons. This sample's time point: cycle 4 day 1 (C4D1), after 6 weeks of nivolumab. No patient escaped relapse after autologous stem cell transplantation, and brentuximab vedotin exposure varied. Magnetic negative selection was used to purify CD8+ T cells from thawed PBMCs. Classification of best responses gave complete response, partial response or progressive disease. This specimen was CD8+ T cells from blood, taken before the fourth cycle of nivolumab. This TCR was recovered from a human donor with classical Hodgkin lymphoma.

CDR3 coding DNA: TGTGCCAGCAGTCTACTCGGAGGGTCCCAAGAGACCCAGTACTTC. Translating gives CASSLLGGSQETQYF. This chain uses TRBV6-5 with TRBJ2-5; D perhaps matches TRBD2 (6 bases). The V end was cut by 5 bases, the J end by 1 base, with 14 bases between. The CDR3 has 15 amino acids. Germline V CDR1 and CDR2: MNHEY, SVGAGI.